This T cell receptor beta chain was recorded in a study of PD-L1 blockade in urothelial cancer. About the research overall: Twenty-five of 29 patients were males with bladder-origin urothelial cancer. Blood analyses occurred 3 weeks (second dose) and 6 weeks post treatment start.

Time point meaning: pretreatment peripheral blood. Patients had locally advanced or metastatic urothelial carcinoma. The method was immunoSEQ multiplex PCR; TCRdb's version includes in-frame clones alone and lacks a portion of them. Of about 63,000 clones detected, about 76% appear once; the ten largest clones hold under 3.5%. V lost 4 bases and J lost 0; bases outside the gene matches: 15. In germline, CDR1 is SGHAT, CDR2 FQNNGV. CDR3 length equals 19 residues. The V call is TRBV11-2, the J call TRBJ2-1, with 7 bases identical to TRBD2. The clonotype comes from a man between 70 and 80 years old with urothelial cancer. Source: PBMCs, taken around atezolizumab (anti-PD-L1) treatment. The CDR3 bases are TGTGCCAGCAGCTCCCCGGGGCTAGCGGCCTTGAGCTCCTACAATGAGCAGTTCTTC. Residues: CASSSPGLAALSSYNEQFF.